This T cell receptor beta chain was retrieved from a study of blood T cell repertoires in COVID-19 (dated by TCRdb to about 2020). Regarding the study in general: Samples from collaborators originated in the United States, Italy and Spain and spanned both the acute and convalescent phases of COVID-19. The material from the prospective study consisted of cDNA or gDNA derived from T cells, B-cell-depleted T cells, or PBMCs. The dataset comprised deeply sampled blood TCRbeta repertoires from subjects exposed to, actively infected with, or recovered from COVID-19. The repertoires were made available in a free public database intended to serve as a resource for research on the immune response to SARS-CoV-2. Samples were obtained from the ongoing ImmuneRACE study (first 160 participants) and from some 1,200 subjects provided by 6 global collaborators. Nearly every sample came with metadata listing a de-identified subject ID, COVID-19 status, age in years and sex. Where available, HLA class I and class II types were obtained from metadata supplied by the sample provider rather than from assay-based typing. Findings and caveats that apply to the study as a whole: How much clinical and demographic metadata was included differed by source and by participant, and the metadata was provided uncurated.

Each collaborating institution followed its own protocols to collect whole blood in K2EDTA tubes. Collaborator samples were shipped for TCRbeta analysis as frozen whole blood, isolated PBMCs, or DNA extracted from either sample type. Details on this clone: It has no known antigen specificity. No much larger clone exists at a distance of one base, and base qualities are not known.

V is shortened by 4 bases, J by 5 bases, and the region joining them spans 16 bases. Reading from cysteine to phenylalanine, the CDR3 counts 16 amino acids. The entry retains the CDR3 DNA only, 48 bases that are in frame from base 1. From the germline V gene, CDR1 is SGHDT and CDR2 is YYEEEE. TCRbeta CDR3 regions were amplified from genomic DNA by means of the immunoSEQ Assay, a bias-controlled multiplex PCR. In the source study's methods: Nucleated cell counts per sample were estimated from amplification of reference gene primers within the assay. Sequence reads were collapsed and filtered to measure the absolute abundance of every unique TCRbeta CDR3 rearrangement. For each sample, productive Simpson clonality was calculated as the square root of Simpson's diversity index across productive rearrangements. This immuneACCESS table, as held by TCRdb, lists in-frame sequences with V and J called but not all clones. Of the missing ones, under half trace to an unresolved V gene in checked studies; the others have no known cause. Clone size and the V and J calls come from that table; the DNA yielded D and trimming. Within this sample are roughly 68,000 clones, with around 90% of them counted one time only. The ten largest clones take up over 6.5% of the sample.

The sequencing input was peripheral blood. The chain uses TRBV5-6 and TRBJ1-6, with no D gene named confidently. The TCR originated in a woman older than 75 with active COVID-19. The CDR3 region: CASSPAYRENNSPLHF. The DNA sequence reads TGTGCCAGCAGCCCGGCCTACCGGGAGAATAATTCACCCCTCCACTTT.